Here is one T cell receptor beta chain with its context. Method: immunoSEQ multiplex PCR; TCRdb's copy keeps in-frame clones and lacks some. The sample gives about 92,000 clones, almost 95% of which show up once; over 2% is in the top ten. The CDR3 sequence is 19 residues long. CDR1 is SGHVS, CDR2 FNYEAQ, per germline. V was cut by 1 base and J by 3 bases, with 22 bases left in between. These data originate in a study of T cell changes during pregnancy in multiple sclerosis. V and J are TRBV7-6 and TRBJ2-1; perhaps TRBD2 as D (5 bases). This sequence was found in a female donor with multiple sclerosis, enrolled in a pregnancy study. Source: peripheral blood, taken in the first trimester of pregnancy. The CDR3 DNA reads TGTGCCAGCAGCTTAGGGATGGATTTCAAGAGCGGACGCTACAATGAGCAGTTCTTC. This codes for CASSLGMDFKSGRYNEQFF.